Below are 10 T cell receptor beta chains sequenced from a single sample in a study of T cell responses to AZD1222 COVID-19 vaccine. Produced via immunoSEQ multiplex PCR; TCRdb's table is partial and in-frame only. The data contain some 170,000 clones, around 90% of them singletons. Sample: peripheral blood, taken on day 0 of AZD1222 vaccination. The receptor source for this set is an adult in good health.

J is TRBJ2-7 and V is TRBV5-5; 8 nucleotides line up with TRBD2. The CDR3 length is 14 residues. The germline V gene encodes CDR1 SGHKS and CDR2 YYEKEE (reference sequence). V was pared by 0 bases and J by 2 bases, with 1 base of the junction left unmatched. This CDR3 is CASSLAGGTYEQYF. For the CDR3, the DNA is TGTGCCAGCAGCTTGGCGGGGGGGACCTACGAGCAGTACTTC.

This clone was picked up one time. The chain recombines TRBV4-1 with TRBJ2-1; possibly TRBD2 for D (5 bases). Germline CDR1 and CDR2: MGHRA and YSYEKL. The CDR3 loop spans 16 amino acids. The V and J ends lost 0 bases and 4 bases respectively, with 13 bases between them. CDR3 nucleotides: TGCGCCAGCAGCCAAGATTGGACTCCAAAGTACAATGAGCAGTTCTTC. It specifies CASSQDWTPKYNEQFF.

The V gene is TRBV15, the J gene TRBJ2-1, with 10 bases matching TRBD1. V dropped 5 bases and J dropped 2; count of bases not matched to a gene: 3. The CDR3 consists of 15 residues. Germline V gene sequence: CDR1 LNHNV, CDR2 YYDKDF (reference sequence). Written as DNA, the CDR3 is TGTGCCACCAGCCCTGACAGGGGGCCCTACAATGAGCAGTTCTTC. Its translation is CATSPDRGPYNEQFF.

This clone was found a few times. The chain couples TRBV20-1 to TRBJ1-5; TRBD1 matches at 7 bases. V shed 3 bases and J 3 bases; nucleotides not matched to a gene: 8. Germline V gene lookup returns CDR1 DFQATT and CDR2 SNEGSKA (reference sequence). This CDR3 has 15 residues. The CDR3 here is CSASPLQGYNQPQHF. For the CDR3, the DNA is TGCAGTGCTAGTCCCCTACAGGGGTACAATCAGCCCCAGCATTTT.

This chain connects TRBV5-1 to TRBJ2-7; 7 bases line up with TRBD2. The CDR3 totals 12 residues. V lost 1 base and J lost 5; bases outside the gene matches: 0. CDR1 SGHRS and CDR2 YFSETQ come from the germline V gene. CDR3 sequence (DNA): TGCGCCAGCAGCTTGCTAGCGGACGAGCAGTACTTC. Translation: CASSLLADEQYF. The whole variable domain, remainder taken from reference TRBV5-1 and TRBJ2-7, is KAGVTQTPRYLIKTRGQQVTLSCSPISGHRSVSWYQQTPGQGLQFLFEYFSETQRNKGNFPGRFSGRQFSNSRSEMNVSTLELGDSALYLCASSLLADEQYFGPGTRLTVT.

The gene calls are TRBV25-1 and TRBJ2-7, with D possibly TRBD1 on 5 matching bases. This CDR3 has 16 residues. Germline CDR1 reads MGHDK; CDR2 reads SYGVNS. Trimming took 3 bases from V and 0 from J, leaving 15 bases between them. CDR3 residues: CASSDRLTTGSYEQYF. The CDR3 DNA follows: TGTGCCAGCAGTGATAGATTGACAACAGGCTCCTACGAGCAGTACTTC.

The J gene is TRBJ1-3, the V gene TRBV3-1 (or the pseudogene TRBV3-2); 7 nucleotides match TRBD1. The germline V gene has CDR1 LGHDT and CDR2 YNNKEL (reference sequence). Unmatched junction bases numbered 4, after V lost 4 bases and J lost 4 bases. CDR3 size: 14 residues. The CDR3 region has the DNA TGTGCCAGCAGCCCGACAGGGCTCGGAAACACCATATATTTT. Protein: CASSPTGLGNTIYF.

The gene calls are TRBV7-9 and TRBJ1-2; no reliable D call. Germline V gene data show CDR1 as SEHNR and CDR2 as FQNEAQ (reference sequence). V was pared by 2 bases and J by 5 bases, with 12 bases between. The CDR3 covers 14 residues. This CDR3 reads CASSLLTAKYGYTF. CDR3 DNA sequence: TGTGCCAGCAGCTTACTAACAGCAAAATATGGCTACACCTTC.

The chain joins TRBV11-2 to TRBJ1-5; D might be TRBD1 (5 bases). Trimming pared 5 bases from V and 9 bases from J, leaving 14 bases between. This CDR3 is 13 amino acids long. Germline CDR1 and CDR2: SGHAT and FQNNGV. This CDR3 reads CASSLHGGSPQHF. In DNA form, the CDR3 reads TGTGCCAGCAGCCTCCATGGGGGTTCGCCCCAGCATTTT. Full variable domain (rest looked up from reference TRBV11-2 and TRBJ1-5): EAGVAQSPRYKIIEKRQSVAFWCNPISGHATLYWYQQILGQGPKLLIQFQNNGVVDDSQLPKDRFSAERLKGVDSTLKIQPAKLEDSAVYLCASSLHGGSPQHFGDGTRLSIL.

The chain recombines TRBV27 with TRBJ1-2; D possibly corresponds to TRBD1 (5 bases). Per germline, CDR1 MNHEY and CDR2 SMNVEV (reference sequence). V was clipped by 1 base and J by 0 bases, with 12 bases between them. The CDR3 spans 16 residues. DNA for the CDR3: TGTGCCAGCAGTTTATGGGGGAACTCCCCTAACTATGGCTACACCTTC. Its protein is CASSLWGNSPNYGYTF.